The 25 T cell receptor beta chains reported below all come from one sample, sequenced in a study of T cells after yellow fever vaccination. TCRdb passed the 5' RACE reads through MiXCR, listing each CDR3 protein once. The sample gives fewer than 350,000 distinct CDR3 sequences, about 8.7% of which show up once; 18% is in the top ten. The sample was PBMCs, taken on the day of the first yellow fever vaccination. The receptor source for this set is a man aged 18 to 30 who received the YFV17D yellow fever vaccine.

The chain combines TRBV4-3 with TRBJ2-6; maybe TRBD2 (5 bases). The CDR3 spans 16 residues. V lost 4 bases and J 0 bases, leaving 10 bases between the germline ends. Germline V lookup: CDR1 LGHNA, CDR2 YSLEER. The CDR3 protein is CASSLLALSGANVLTF. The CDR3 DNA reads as TGCGCCAGCAGCCTCTTAGCGCTCTCTGGGGCCAACGTCCTGACTTTC.

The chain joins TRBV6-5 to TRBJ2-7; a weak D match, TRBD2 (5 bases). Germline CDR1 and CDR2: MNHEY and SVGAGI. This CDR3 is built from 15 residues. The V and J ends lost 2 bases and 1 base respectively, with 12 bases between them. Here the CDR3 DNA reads TGTGCCAGCAGTTACCCTGGAGAGGGTTCCTACGAGCAGTACTTC. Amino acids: CASSYPGEGSYEQYF.

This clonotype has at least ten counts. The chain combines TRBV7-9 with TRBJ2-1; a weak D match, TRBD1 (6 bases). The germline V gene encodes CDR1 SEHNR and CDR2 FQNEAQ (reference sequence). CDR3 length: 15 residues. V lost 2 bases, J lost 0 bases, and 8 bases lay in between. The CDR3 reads CASSLRGSSYNEQFF. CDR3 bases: TGTGCCAGCAGCTTAAGGGGGAGCTCCTACAATGAGCAGTTCTTC.

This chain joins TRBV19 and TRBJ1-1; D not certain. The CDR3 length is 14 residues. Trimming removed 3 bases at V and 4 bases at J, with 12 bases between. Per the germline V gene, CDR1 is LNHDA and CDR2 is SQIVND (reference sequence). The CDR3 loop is CASSMSGLGTEAFF. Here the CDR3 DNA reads TGTGCCAGTAGTATGTCCGGGTTGGGCACTGAAGCTTTCTTT.

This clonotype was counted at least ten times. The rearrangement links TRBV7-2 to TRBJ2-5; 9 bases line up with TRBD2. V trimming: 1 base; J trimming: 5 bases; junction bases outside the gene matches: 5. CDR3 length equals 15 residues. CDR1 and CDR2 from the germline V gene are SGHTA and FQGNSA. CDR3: CASSLDAGGQETQYF. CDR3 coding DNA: TGTGCCAGCAGCTTAGACGCGGGGGGGCAGGAGACCCAGTACTTC. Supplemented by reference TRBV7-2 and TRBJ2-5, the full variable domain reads GAGVSQSPSNKVTEKGKDVELRCDPISGHTALYWYRQSLGQGLEFLIYFQGNSAPDKSGLPSDRFSAERTGGSVSTLTIQRTQQEDSAVYLCASSLDAGGQETQYFGPGTRLLVL.

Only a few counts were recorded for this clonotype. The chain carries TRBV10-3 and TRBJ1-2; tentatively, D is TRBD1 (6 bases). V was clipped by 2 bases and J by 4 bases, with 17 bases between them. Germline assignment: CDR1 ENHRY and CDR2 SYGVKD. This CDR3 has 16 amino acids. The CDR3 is CAISENLGGGAYGYTF. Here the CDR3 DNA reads TGTGCCATCAGTGAGAACTTGGGCGGGGGGGCCTATGGCTACACCTTC.

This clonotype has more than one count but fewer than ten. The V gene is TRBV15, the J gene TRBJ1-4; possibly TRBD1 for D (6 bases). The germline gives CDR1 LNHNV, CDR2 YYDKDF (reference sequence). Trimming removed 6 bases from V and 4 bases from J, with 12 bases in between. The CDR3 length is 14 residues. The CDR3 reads CATRLDSDNEKLFF. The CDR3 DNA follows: TGTGCCACCAGGCTGGACAGTGATAATGAAAAACTGTTTTTT.

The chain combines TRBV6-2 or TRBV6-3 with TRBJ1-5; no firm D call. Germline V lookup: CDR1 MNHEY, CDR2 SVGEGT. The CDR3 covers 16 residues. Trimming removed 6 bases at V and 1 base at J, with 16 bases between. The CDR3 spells CASSLTHPGSNQPQHF. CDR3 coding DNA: TGTGCCAGCAGCCTAACTCACCCGGGGAGCAATCAGCCCCAGCATTTT.

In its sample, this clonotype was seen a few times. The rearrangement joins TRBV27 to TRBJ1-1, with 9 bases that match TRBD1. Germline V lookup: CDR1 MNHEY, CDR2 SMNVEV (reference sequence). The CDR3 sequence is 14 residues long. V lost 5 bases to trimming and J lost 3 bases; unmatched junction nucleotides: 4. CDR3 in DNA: TGTGCCAGCAGTCAACAGGGGGCCTACACTGAAGCTTTCTTT. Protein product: CASSQQGAYTEAFF.

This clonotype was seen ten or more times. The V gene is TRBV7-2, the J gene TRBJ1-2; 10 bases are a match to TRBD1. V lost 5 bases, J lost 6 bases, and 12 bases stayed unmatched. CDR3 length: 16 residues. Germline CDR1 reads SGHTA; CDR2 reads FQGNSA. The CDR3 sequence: CASSPRGQGNSNGYTF. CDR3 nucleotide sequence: TGTGCCAGCAGCCCGAGGGGACAGGGGAATTCAAATGGCTACACCTTC.

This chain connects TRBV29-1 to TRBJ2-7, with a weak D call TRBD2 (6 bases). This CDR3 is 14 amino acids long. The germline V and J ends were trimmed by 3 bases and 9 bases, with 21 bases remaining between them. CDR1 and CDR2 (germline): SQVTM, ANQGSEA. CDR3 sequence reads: CSVEDPGLILGQYF. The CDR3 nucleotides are TGCAGCGTTGAGGATCCGGGACTCATCCTGGGGCAGTACTTC.

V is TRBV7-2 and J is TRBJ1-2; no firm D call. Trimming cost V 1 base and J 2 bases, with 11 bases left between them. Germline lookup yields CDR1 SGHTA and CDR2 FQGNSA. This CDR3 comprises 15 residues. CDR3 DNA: TGTGCCAGCAGCTTAGTCATCACAGCCAACTATGGCTACACCTTC. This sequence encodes CASSLVITANYGYTF.

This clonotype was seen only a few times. The CDR3 here is CASNRYGNQPQHF. The CDR3 DNA is TGTGCCAGCAACAGGTACGGCAATCAGCCCCAGCATTTT. V is TRBV28 and J is TRBJ1-5; a weak D match, TRBD1 (5 bases). Trimming shortened V by 7 bases and J by 2 bases, and 9 bases separated the two germline ends. CDR1 and CDR2 (germline): MDHEN, SYDVKM. The CDR3 runs to 13 residues. The full variable domain, its missing parts supplied by reference TRBV28 and TRBJ1-5, is DVKVTQSSRYLVKRTGEKVFLECVQDMDHENMFWYRQDPGLGLRLIYFSYDVKMKEKGDIPEGYSVSREKKERFSLILESASTNQTSMYLCASNRYGNQPQHFGDGTRLSIL.

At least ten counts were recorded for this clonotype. DNA of the CDR3: TGTGCCAGCCGGGCGGAGGGCGCCTATGGCTACACCTTC. Its protein product is CASRAEGAYGYTF. The V call is TRBV7-2, the J call TRBJ1-2; D remains ambiguous. Germline values: CDR1 SGHTA, CDR2 FQGNSA. The CDR3 loop spans 13 amino acids. The germline V and J ends were trimmed by 8 bases and 4 bases, with 14 bases remaining between them.

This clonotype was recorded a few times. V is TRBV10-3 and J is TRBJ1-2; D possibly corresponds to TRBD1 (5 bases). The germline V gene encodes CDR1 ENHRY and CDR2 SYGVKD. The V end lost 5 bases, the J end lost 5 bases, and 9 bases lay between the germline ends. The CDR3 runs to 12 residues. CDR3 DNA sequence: TGTGCCATCAGTAACGGGGGGTATGGCTACACCTTC. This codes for CAISNGGYGYTF.

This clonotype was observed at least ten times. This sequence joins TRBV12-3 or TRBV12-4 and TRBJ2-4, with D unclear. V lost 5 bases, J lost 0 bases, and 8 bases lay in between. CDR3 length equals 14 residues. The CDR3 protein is CASSPLLAKNIQYF. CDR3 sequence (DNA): TGTGCCAGCAGTCCACTACTAGCCAAAAACATTCAGTACTTC.

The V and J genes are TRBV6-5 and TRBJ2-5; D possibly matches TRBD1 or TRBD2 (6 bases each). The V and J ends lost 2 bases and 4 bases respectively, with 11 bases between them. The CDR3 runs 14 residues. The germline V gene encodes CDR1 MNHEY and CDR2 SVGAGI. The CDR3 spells CASSYRGGRETQYF. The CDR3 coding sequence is TGTGCCAGCAGTTACCGAGGGGGGCGAGAGACCCAGTACTTC.

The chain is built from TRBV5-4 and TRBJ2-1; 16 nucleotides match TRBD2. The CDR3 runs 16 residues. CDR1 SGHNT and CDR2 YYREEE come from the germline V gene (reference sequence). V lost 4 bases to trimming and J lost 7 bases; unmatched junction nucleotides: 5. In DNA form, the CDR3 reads TGTGCCAGCAGCGTAGGGACTAGCGGGGGGGCAAATGAGCAGTTCTTC. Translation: CASSVGTSGGANEQFF.

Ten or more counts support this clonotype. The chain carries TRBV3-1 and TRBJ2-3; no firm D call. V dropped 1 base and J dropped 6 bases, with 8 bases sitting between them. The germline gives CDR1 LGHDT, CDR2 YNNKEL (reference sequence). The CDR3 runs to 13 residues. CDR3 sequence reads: CASSQGAVDTQYF. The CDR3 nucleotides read TGTGCCAGCAGCCAAGGCGCGGTGGATACGCAGTATTTT.

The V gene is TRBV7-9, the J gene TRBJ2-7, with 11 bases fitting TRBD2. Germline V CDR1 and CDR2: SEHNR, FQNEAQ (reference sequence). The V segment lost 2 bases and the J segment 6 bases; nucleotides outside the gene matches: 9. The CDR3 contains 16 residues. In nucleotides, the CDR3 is TGTGCCAGCAGCTTAAACGTCCTAGCGGGGGGCTCCGAGCAGTACGTC. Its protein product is CASSLNVLAGGSEQYV.

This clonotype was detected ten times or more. CDR3 sequence: CATSDSGTPGEQYF. The DNA for the CDR3 is TGTGCCACCAGTGACTCCGGGACTCCGGGGGAGCAGTACTTC. This sequence joins TRBV24-1 and TRBJ2-7; tentative D call: TRBD2 (6 bases). Trimming took 4 bases from V and 7 from J, leaving 16 bases between them. The CDR3 totals 14 residues. The V gene's germline CDR1 is KGHDR and CDR2 SFDVKD.

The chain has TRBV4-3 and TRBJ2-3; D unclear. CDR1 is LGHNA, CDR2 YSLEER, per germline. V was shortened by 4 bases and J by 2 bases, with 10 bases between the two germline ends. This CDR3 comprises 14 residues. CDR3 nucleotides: TGCGCCAGCAGCCGAGGACCGGCCACAGATACGCAGTATTTT. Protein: CASSRGPATDTQYF.

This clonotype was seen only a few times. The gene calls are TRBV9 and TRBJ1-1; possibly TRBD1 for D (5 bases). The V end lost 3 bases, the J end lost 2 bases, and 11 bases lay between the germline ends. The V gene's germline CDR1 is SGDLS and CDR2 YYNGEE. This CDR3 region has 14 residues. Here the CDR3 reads CASSAGTVNTEAFF. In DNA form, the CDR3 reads TGTGCCAGCAGCGCAGGGACGGTAAACACTGAAGCTTTCTTT. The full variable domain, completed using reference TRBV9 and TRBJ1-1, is DSGVTQTPKHLITATGQRVTLRCSPRSGDLSVYWYQQSLDQGLQFLIQYYNGEERAKGNILERFSAQQFPDLHSELNLSSLELGDSALYFCASSAGTVNTEAFFGQGTRLTVV.

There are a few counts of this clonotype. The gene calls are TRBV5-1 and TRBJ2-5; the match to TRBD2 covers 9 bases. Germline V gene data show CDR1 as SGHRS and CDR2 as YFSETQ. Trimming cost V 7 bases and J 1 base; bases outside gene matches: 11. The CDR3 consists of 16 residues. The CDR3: CASGPGVAGVQETQYF. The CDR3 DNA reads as TGCGCCAGCGGGCCAGGGGTAGCGGGGGTCCAAGAGACCCAGTACTTC.

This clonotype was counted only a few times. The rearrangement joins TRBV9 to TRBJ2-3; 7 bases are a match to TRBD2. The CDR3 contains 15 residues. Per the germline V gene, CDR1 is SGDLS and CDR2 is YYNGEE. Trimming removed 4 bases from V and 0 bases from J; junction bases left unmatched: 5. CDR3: CASSFRLASTDTQYF. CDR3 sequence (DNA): TGTGCCAGCAGCTTTCGACTAGCTAGCACAGATACGCAGTATTTT. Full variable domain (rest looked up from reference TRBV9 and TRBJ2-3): DSGVTQTPKHLITATGQRVTLRCSPRSGDLSVYWYQQSLDQGLQFLIQYYNGEERAKGNILERFSAQQFPDLHSELNLSSLELGDSALYFCASSFRLASTDTQYFGPGTRLTVL.